This T cell receptor beta chain was identified in a study of T cells in Graves' hyperthyroidism and ophthalmopathy. This clonotype has a count of ten or more. Its specificity is unknown. From RNA transcripts, TCR beta CDR3 regions were amplified. In the first-round RT-PCR of the TCR CDR3, the HTBI primer set was used. TCRdb ran MiXCR on the multiplex PCR reads and lists one entry per CDR3 protein. This table holds about 200,000 distinct CDR3 sequences, approximately 17% found once. PBMCs stemmed from about 9.5 ml fresh peripheral blood. Study-level results: Patients with ophthalmopathy were separated from those with stable hyperthyroidism by a 13 V-J model. Most clonotypes expanded in thyroid above 0.001 were likewise present in blood.

The CDR3 has 14 residues. With 4 bases clipped from V and 5 bases from J, the junction kept 5 bases outside the gene matches. The gene calls are TRBV12-3 or TRBV12-4 and TRBJ2-3; TRBD2 agrees at 8 bases. Source material: blood. The TCR sequence derives from a man aged 45-60 years with Graves' hyperthyroidism. The CDR3 DNA is TGTGCCAGCAGTTACAGGCTAGCGGGAGATACGCAGTATTTT. It yields the protein CASSYRLAGDTQYF.